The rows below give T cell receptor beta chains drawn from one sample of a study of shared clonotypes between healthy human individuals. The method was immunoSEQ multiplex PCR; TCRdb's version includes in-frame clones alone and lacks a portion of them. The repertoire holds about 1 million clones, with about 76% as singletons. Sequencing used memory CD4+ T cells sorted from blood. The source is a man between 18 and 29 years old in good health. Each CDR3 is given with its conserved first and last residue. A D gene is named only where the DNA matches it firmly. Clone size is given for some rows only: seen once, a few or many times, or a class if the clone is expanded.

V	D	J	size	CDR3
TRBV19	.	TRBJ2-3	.	CASSPREGIADTQYF
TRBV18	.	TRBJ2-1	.	CASSPLAGMGNEQFF
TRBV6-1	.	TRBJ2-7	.	CASSPQGGPYEQYF
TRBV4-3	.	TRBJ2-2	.	CASSQDLDEELFF
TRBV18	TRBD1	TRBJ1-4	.	CASSLGTGEKLFF
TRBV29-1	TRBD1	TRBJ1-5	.	CSVETGVNQPQHF
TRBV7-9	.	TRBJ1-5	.	CASSPLTDSNQPQHF
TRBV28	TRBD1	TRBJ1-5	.	CASSLNPGTGGDGNQPQHF
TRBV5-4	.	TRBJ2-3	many	CASQEASGISTDTQYF
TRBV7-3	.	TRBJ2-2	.	CASSSYGGNTGELFF
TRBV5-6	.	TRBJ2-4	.	CASSRRGVAKNIQYF
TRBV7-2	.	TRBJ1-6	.	CASGNRARDSPLHF
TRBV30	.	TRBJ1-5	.	CAWTKPGQPQHF
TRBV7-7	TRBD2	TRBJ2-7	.	CASSFPAGTSASYEQYF
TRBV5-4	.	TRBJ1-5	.	CASSLQGSNQPQHF
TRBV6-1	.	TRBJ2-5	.	CASSDGVLGGGRTQYF
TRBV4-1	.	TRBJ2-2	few	CASSQVRATGELFF
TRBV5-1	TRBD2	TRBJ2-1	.	CASSPGLAGIDEQFF
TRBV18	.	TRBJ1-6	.	CASSPNGSGSPLHF
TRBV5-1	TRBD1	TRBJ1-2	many	CASSRSGTGHYGYTF
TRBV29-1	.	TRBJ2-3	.	CSTELGDTQYF
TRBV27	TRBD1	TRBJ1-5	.	CASRLQGDQPQHF
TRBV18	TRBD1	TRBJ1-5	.	CASSRDRVVQPQHF
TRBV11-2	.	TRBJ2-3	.	CASSPTLGTQYF
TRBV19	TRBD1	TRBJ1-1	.	CASDGQGGLAFF
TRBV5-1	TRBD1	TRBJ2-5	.	CASSEGQGIYQETQYF
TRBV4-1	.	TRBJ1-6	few	CASSQENLSGGATNSPLHF
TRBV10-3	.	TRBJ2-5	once	CAISARGDKETQYF
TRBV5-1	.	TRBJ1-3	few	CASSLSGSDGNTIYF
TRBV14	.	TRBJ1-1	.	CASSPLGKMNTEAFF
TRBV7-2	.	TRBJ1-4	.	CASSLGRGNEKLFF